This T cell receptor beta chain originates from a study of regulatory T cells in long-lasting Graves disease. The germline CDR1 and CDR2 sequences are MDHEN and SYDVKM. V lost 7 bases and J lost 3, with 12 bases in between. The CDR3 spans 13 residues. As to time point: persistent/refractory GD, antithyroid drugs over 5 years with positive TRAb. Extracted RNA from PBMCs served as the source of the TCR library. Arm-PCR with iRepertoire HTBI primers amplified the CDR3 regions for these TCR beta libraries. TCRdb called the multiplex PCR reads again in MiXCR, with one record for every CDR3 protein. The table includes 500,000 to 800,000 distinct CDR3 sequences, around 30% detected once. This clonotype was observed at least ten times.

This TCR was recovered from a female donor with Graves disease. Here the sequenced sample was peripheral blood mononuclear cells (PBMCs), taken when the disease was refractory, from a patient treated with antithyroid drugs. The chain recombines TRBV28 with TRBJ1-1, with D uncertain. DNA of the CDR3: TGTGCCAGCATTCGGGAACTGTACACTGAAGCTTTCTTT. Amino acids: CASIRELYTEAFF.